The clone carrying this T cell receptor (beta chain) showed up many times. V lost 3 bases and J lost 1, with 6 bases in between. The CDR3 consists of 13 residues. TCRdb re-analysed the RT-PCR reads in MiXCR, keeping a single row per CDR3 protein. The repertoire has about 680,000 distinct CDR3 sequences, more than 13% of them found once; the top ten carry about 3.9%. The sample was memory CD4+ T cells from blood. The rearrangement joins TRBV12-3 or TRBV12-4 to TRBJ2-5; no reliable D call. This clonotype was sampled from a female donor in good health, serving as a healthy control. The DNA of the CDR3 is TGTGCCAGCAGTTTTCGACCCCAAGAGACCCAGTACTTC. Translated, it gives CASSFRPQETQYF.